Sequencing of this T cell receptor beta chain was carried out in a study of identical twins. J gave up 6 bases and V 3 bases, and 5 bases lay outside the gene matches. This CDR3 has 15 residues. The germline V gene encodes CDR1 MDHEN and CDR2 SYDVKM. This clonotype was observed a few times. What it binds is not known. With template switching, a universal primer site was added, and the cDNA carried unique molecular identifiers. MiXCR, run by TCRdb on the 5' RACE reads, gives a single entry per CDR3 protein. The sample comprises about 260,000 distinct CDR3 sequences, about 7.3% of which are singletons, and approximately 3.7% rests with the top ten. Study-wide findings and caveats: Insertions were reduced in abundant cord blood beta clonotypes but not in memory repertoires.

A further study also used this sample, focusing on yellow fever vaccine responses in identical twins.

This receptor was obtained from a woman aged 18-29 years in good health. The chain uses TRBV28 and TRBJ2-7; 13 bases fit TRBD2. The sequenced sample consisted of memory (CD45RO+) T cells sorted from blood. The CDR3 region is CASSLTLAGGFEQYF. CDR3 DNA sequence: TGTGCCAGCAGTTTGACACTAGCGGGAGGGTTCGAGCAGTACTTC.